The present T cell receptor (beta chain) was sequenced within a study of blood T cell repertoires in COVID-19. Profiled with immunoSEQ multiplex PCR; TCRdb holds only in-frame clones, not every one. The sample lists about 240,000 clones, roughly 83% occurring once. The CDR3 contains 11 residues. The ends were cut back, 5 bases at V and 8 bases at J, with 7 bases in the middle. Germline V gene sequence: CDR1 SGHTA, CDR2 FQGNSA. The chain employs TRBV7-2 and TRBJ2-1; D is ambiguous. Material for sequencing was peripheral blood. The receptor was derived from an elderly man with acute or convalescent COVID-19. As DNA, the CDR3 is TGTGCCAGCAGCCCCTTGTATGAGCAGTTCTTC. This encodes CASSPLYEQFF.